This T cell receptor beta chain was found in a study of beta chain features in type 1 diabetes. Findings of the study overall: The study left unresolved whether HLA type influences TCRB rearrangement. Type 1 diabetes patients showed fewer insertions and more deletions at VDJ junctions.

This CDR3 contains 15 residues. Germline V gene data show CDR1 as SGHNT and CDR2 as YYREEE (reference sequence). V dropped 3 bases and J dropped 3; count of bases not matched to a gene: 2. Each of the sorted populations had a purity greater than 95%. Expressed TCRB transcripts were sequenced, since all the RNA that had been isolated was reverse transcribed. The protocol was immunoSEQ multiplex PCR, while the TCRdb copy is restricted to in-frame clones and leaves out a portion. The table includes more than 300,000 clones, about 14% detected once. Only a few counts were recorded for this clone. What it binds is not known.

V and J are TRBV5-4 and TRBJ2-3; 12 bases align to TRBD2. The receptor was isolated from a woman under 30 in good health. Sample: naive CD4+ T cells from blood. The CDR3 DNA is TGTGCCAGCAGCTCACTAGCGGGAGGTACAGATACGCAGTATTTT. This codes for CASSSLAGGTDTQYF. Full variable domain (missing parts from reference TRBV5-4 and TRBJ2-3): ETGVTQSPTHLIKTRGQQVTLRCSSQSGHNTVSWYQQALGQGPQFIFQYYREEENGRGNFPPRFSGLQFPNYSSELNVNALELDDSALYLCASSSLAGGTDTQYFGPGTRLTVL.